These 28 T cell receptor beta chains came from one sample sequenced in a study of blood T cell repertoires in COVID-19. Assay: immunoSEQ multiplex PCR; the TCRdb copy retains only in-frame clones and omits some. The table has about 38,000 clones, about nine tenths seen once. The material sequenced was peripheral blood. The receptors shown here come from a human donor in a cohort sampled during active COVID-19.

V is TRBV6-2 or TRBV6-3 and J is TRBJ2-7, with D possibly being TRBD2 (6 bases). Trimming left V 5 bases short and J 0 bases short, with 14 bases between. The CDR3 consists of 15 residues. Germline CDR1 is MNHEY and CDR2 is SVGEGT. CDR3 sequence reads: CASSTSSVLSYEQYF. DNA for the CDR3: TGTGCCAGCAGTACCTCTAGCGTACTCTCCTACGAGCAGTACTTC.

V gene TRBV6-2 or TRBV6-3 combines with J gene TRBJ2-5; 11 bases are shared with TRBD2. This CDR3 has 16 amino acids. Trimming took 5 bases from V and 2 from J; bases not matched to a gene: 7. CDR1 MNHEY and CDR2 SVGEGT come from the germline V gene. The CDR3 nucleotides are TGTGCCAGCAGTCCGGAACTAGCGGGAGTACAAGAGACCCAGTACTTC. As protein: CASSPELAGVQETQYF.

The chain has TRBV6-2 or TRBV6-3 and TRBJ1-5, with a weak D call TRBD1 (5 bases). Trimming stripped 5 bases from V and 7 bases from J, with 12 bases between. Germline V gene lookup returns CDR1 MNHEY and CDR2 SVGEGT. The CDR3 totals 13 residues. CDR3 protein: CASSTGGWQPQHF. The CDR3 nucleotides are TGTGCCAGCAGTACGGGGGGTTGGCAGCCCCAGCATTTT.

This chain joins TRBV3-1 (or the pseudogene TRBV3-2) and TRBJ1-2; no clear D. Trimming removed 1 base at V and 4 bases at J, with 4 bases between. CDR3 size: 12 residues. Germline CDR1 is LGHDT and CDR2 is YNNKEL (reference sequence). This CDR3 reads CASSQGGYGYTF. CDR3 coding DNA: TGTGCCAGCAGCCAAGGAGGCTATGGCTACACCTTC.

The CDR3 nucleotides are TGTGCCAGCAGCTTGACTAGCGGGAACGCCTACAATGAGCAGTTCTTC. Its protein is CASSLTSGNAYNEQFF. The genes are TRBV11-3 and TRBJ2-1; the match to TRBD2 covers 11 bases. This CDR3 is 16 amino acids long. After removal of 3 bases from V and 2 bases from J, the junction contained 3 bases not matched to a gene. The germline CDR1 and CDR2 sequences are SGHNT and YENEEA.

The rearrangement uses TRBV18 and TRBJ2-1; TRBD2 agrees at 7 bases. The V gene end was trimmed by 3 bases and the J gene end by 10 bases; junction bases not matched to a gene: 6. Germline V gene sequence: CDR1 KGHSH, CDR2 LQKENI. This CDR3 spans 13 amino acids. CDR3 region: CASSPPAGREQFF. The CDR3 nucleotides read TGTGCCAGCTCACCTCCAGCGGGAAGAGAGCAGTTCTTC.

The rearrangement joins TRBV5-4 to TRBJ1-4; 9 nucleotides line up with TRBD1. The trim removed 7 bases at V and 5 bases at J, leaving 9 bases unmatched. CDR3 size: 15 residues. The germline gives CDR1 SGHNT, CDR2 YYREEE (reference sequence). In nucleotides, the CDR3 is TGTGCCAGCTCCCTCCCCGGGACAGGGAATGAAAAACTGTTTTTT. This codes for CASSLPGTGNEKLFF.

The CDR3 bases are TGTGCCAGCAGCTTGGGCGGGCGGCGGGGTACGCAGTATTTT. Amino acids: CASSLGGRRGTQYF. This chain connects TRBV5-4 to TRBJ2-3, with a possible D match to TRBD2 (6 bases). The CDR3 loop spans 14 amino acids. The V gene lost 0 bases and the J gene lost 8 bases, with 13 bases spanning the gap. Germline values: CDR1 SGHNT, CDR2 YYREEE (reference sequence).

The chain combines TRBV5-1 with TRBJ2-4, with 11 bases fitting TRBD2. Trimming removed 0 bases from V and 2 bases from J; junction bases left unmatched: 7. The CDR3 spans 18 residues. Germline CDR1 SGHRS, CDR2 YFSETQ. CDR3 DNA sequence: TGCGCCAGCAGCTTGGTGGTAGCGGGGGGGCGGACCAAAAACATTCAGTACTTC. Its protein is CASSLVVAGGRTKNIQYF.

The chain recombines TRBV9 with TRBJ2-7; 9 nucleotides line up with TRBD1. V was clipped by 0 bases and J by 6 bases; unmatched bases: 4. Germline CDR1 is SGDLS and CDR2 is YYNGEE. This CDR3 has 14 amino acids. CDR3 nucleotide sequence: TGTGCCAGCAGCGTAGTACAGGGGGCTGGCGAGCAGTACTTC. Its protein product is CASSVVQGAGEQYF.

J is TRBJ2-1 and V is TRBV6-5; 8 bases align to TRBD2. This CDR3 contains 12 residues. Trimming removed 7 bases from V and 12 bases from J; junction bases left unmatched: 8. Germline loops: CDR1 MNHEY, CDR2 SVGAGI. In DNA, the CDR3 is TGTGCCAGCACCGGGACTAGTGGACCGCAGTTCTTC. Protein sequence: CASTGTSGPQFF.

This chain joins TRBV7-3 and TRBJ1-1; 8 nucleotides line up with TRBD1. Germline CDR1 and CDR2: SGHTA and FQGTGA. With 5 bases clipped from V and 0 bases from J, the junction kept 2 bases outside the gene matches. CDR3 length: 14 amino acids. The CDR3 sequence is CASSATGVNTEAFF. In DNA form, the CDR3 reads TGTGCCAGCAGCGCGACAGGGGTGAACACTGAAGCTTTCTTT. Supplemented by reference TRBV7-3 and TRBJ1-1, the full variable domain reads GAGVSQTPSNKVTEKGKYVELRCDPISGHTALYWYRQSLGQGPEFLIYFQGTGAADDSGLPNDRFFAVRPEGSVSTLKIQRTERGDSAVYLCASSATGVNTEAFFGQGTRLTVV.

The V gene is TRBV7-3, the J gene TRBJ2-1, with a weak D call TRBD2 (5 bases). CDR3 length: 13 amino acids. V lost 5 bases and J 8 bases, leaving 13 bases between the germline ends. CDR1 is SGHTA, CDR2 FQGTGA, per germline. The CDR3 reads CASSRDYPHEQFF. CDR3 in DNA: TGTGCCAGCAGCCGAGACTACCCCCATGAGCAGTTCTTC.

The J gene is TRBJ2-7, the V gene TRBV29-1; 7 nucleotides agree with TRBD1. Germline loops: CDR1 SQVTM, CDR2 ANQGSEA. J was trimmed by 2 bases and V by 6 bases; bases with no gene match: 10. The CDR3 consists of 14 residues. CDR3 bases: TGCAGCGTATTCGCCGGGACAGATGCCTACGAGCAGTACTTC. Translating gives CSVFAGTDAYEQYF.

The chain couples TRBV29-1 to TRBJ1-5, with 8 bases that match TRBD1. Germline CDR1 and CDR2: SQVTM and ANQGSEA. V lost 4 bases and J lost 7; bases outside the gene matches: 6. This CDR3 comprises 13 residues. The CDR3 nucleotides are TGCAGCGTTGGGGACGACAGGGGCCAGCCCCAGCATTTT. Its translation: CSVGDDRGQPQHF.

The CDR3 reads CASSLVGRGDGYTF. The CDR3 DNA reads TGCGCCAGCAGCTTGGTCGGCAGGGGTGATGGCTACACCTTC. This rearrangement joins TRBV5-1 to TRBJ1-2; tentative D call: TRBD1 (6 bases). Per the germline V gene, CDR1 is SGHRS and CDR2 is YFSETQ. The CDR3 loop spans 14 amino acids. The germline V and J ends were trimmed by 0 bases and 6 bases, with 12 bases remaining between them. Combining the CDR3 with reference TRBV5-1 and TRBJ1-2 gives the whole variable domain KAGVTQTPRYLIKTRGQQVTLSCSPISGHRSVSWYQQTPGQGLQFLFEYFSETQRNKGNFPGRFSGRQFSNSRSEMNVSTLELGDSALYLCASSLVGRGDGYTFGSGTRLTVV.

The rearrangement joins TRBV14 to TRBJ1-2; TRBD1 might be the D (5 bases). Trimming removed 0 bases at V and 4 bases at J, with 12 bases between. The CDR3 has 15 amino acids. Germline CDR1 and CDR2: SGHDN and FVKESK. CDR3 nucleotide sequence: TGTGCCAGCAGCCAAGAGGTTCGCCAGGGCTATGGCTACACCTTC. Protein sequence: CASSQEVRQGYGYTF. Filled out from reference TRBV14 and TRBJ1-2, the complete variable domain reads EAGVTQFPSHSVIEKGQTVTLRCDPISGHDNLYWYRRVMGKEIKFLLHFVKESKQDESGMPNNRFLAERTGGTYSTLKVQPAELEDSGVYFCASSQEVRQGYGYTFGSGTRLTVV.

This chain connects TRBV4-3 to TRBJ2-1, with 7 bases aligning to TRBD1. The CDR3 spans 15 residues. CDR1 is LGHNA, CDR2 YSLEER, per germline. The ends lost 4 bases at V and 0 bases at J; junction bases unmatched: 3. The CDR3 DNA sequence: TGCGCCAGCAGCCGACAGGGAAGCTCCTACAATGAGCAGTTCTTC. Amino acids: CASSRQGSSYNEQFF.

The chain combines TRBV3-1 (or the pseudogene TRBV3-2) with TRBJ2-7; D might be TRBD1 (6 bases). Deletions cut 1 base from V and 7 bases from J, with 11 bases between. This CDR3 has 13 amino acids. CDR1 is LGHDT, CDR2 YNNKEL, per germline (reference sequence). The CDR3: CASSQARGGEQYF. CDR3 sequence (DNA): TGTGCCAGCAGCCAAGCCAGGGGCGGGGAGCAGTACTTC.

This sequence joins TRBV5-1 and TRBJ1-5; 9 nucleotides align to TRBD1. The CDR3 has 14 amino acids. The V segment lost 2 bases and the J segment 4 bases; nucleotides outside the gene matches: 1. Germline V lookup: CDR1 SGHRS, CDR2 YFSETQ. CDR3 residues: CASSFGTGNQPQHF. DNA for the CDR3: TGCGCCAGCAGCTTCGGGACAGGGAATCAGCCCCAGCATTTT.

There are a few counts of this clone. CDR3 sequence (DNA): TGTGCCAGTAGTATGGGAGCAGGAACCTCTGGAAACACCATATATTTT. This gives the protein CASSMGAGTSGNTIYF. V gene TRBV19 combines with J gene TRBJ1-3; D gene uncertain. This CDR3 contains 16 residues. Between the trimmed V and J ends, which lost 3 bases and 0 bases, there was a span of 12 bases. Germline assignment: CDR1 LNHDA and CDR2 SQIVND (reference sequence).

The J gene is TRBJ2-1, the V gene TRBV19, with 10 positions matching TRBD2. Germline lookup yields CDR1 LNHDA and CDR2 SQIVND (reference sequence). The V gene end was trimmed by 4 bases and the J gene end by 3 bases; junction bases not matched to a gene: 3. This CDR3 has 15 amino acids. CDR3 in DNA: TGTGCCAGTAGTAAAGCGGGAGGGGTCTACAATGAGCAGTTCTTC. Translating it yields CASSKAGGVYNEQFF.

The chain links TRBV28 to TRBJ2-4; perhaps TRBD2 as D (6 bases). This CDR3 is built from 16 residues. The V and J ends lost 9 bases and 8 bases respectively, with 26 bases between them. Germline V gene sequence: CDR1 MDHEN, CDR2 SYDVKM. The CDR3 DNA reads TGTGCCAGATACCTTAGGACGGCTCCCTGGGGGGACATTCAGTACTTC. Translation gives CARYLRTAPWGDIQYF.

This clone has only a few counts. This chain joins TRBV4-2 and TRBJ1-2; 12 bases map to TRBD1. Trimming at V came to 4 bases and at J to 7 bases, leaving 7 bases not matched to a gene. In germline, CDR1 is LGHNA, CDR2 YNFKEQ. The CDR3 has 15 residues. The CDR3 reads CASSPGTGGFFGYTF. The CDR3 DNA reads as TGTGCCAGCAGCCCGGGGACAGGGGGCTTCTTTGGCTACACCTTC.

This clone was counted a single time. The chain joins TRBV3-1 (or the pseudogene TRBV3-2) to TRBJ2-7, with D possibly TRBD2 on 5 matching bases. The V gene lost 1 base and the J gene lost 3 bases, with 7 bases spanning the gap. Germline V gene sequence: CDR1 LGHDT, CDR2 YNNKEL (reference sequence). The CDR3 runs 13 residues. The CDR3 spells CASSQGSGYEQYF. The CDR3 bases are TGTGCCAGCAGCCAAGGGAGCGGCTACGAGCAGTACTTC.

The genes are TRBV6-2 or TRBV6-3 and TRBJ2-4; 9 bases align to TRBD1. The V gene end was trimmed by 5 bases and the J gene end by 0 bases; junction bases not matched to a gene: 2. CDR1 and CDR2 (germline): MNHEY, SVGEGT. CDR3 length: 15 amino acids. The CDR3, as DNA: TGTGCCAGCAGTCGACAGGGGGGAGCCAAAAACATTCAGTACTTC. Protein: CASSRQGGAKNIQYF.

The chain uses TRBV7-2 and TRBJ2-7; 9 bases are a match to TRBD2. CDR3 size: 15 residues. The ends lost 1 base at V and 2 bases at J; junction bases unmatched: 3. Germline V gives CDR1 SGHTA, CDR2 FQGNSA. CDR3 nucleotides: TGTGCCAGCAGCTTAGACCCTAGCGGGGCCTACGAGCAGTACTTC. As protein: CASSLDPSGAYEQYF.

A single count supports this clone. The CDR3 sequence is CATSDLPGRGTYNEQFF. As DNA, the CDR3 is TGTGCCACCAGTGATTTGCCCGGCAGGGGGACCTACAATGAGCAGTTCTTC. J is TRBJ2-1 and V is TRBV24-1, with 7 nucleotides matching TRBD1. V dropped 0 bases and J dropped 2; count of bases not matched to a gene: 6. This CDR3 has 17 amino acids. Germline-derived CDR1 and CDR2 are KGHDR and SFDVKD.